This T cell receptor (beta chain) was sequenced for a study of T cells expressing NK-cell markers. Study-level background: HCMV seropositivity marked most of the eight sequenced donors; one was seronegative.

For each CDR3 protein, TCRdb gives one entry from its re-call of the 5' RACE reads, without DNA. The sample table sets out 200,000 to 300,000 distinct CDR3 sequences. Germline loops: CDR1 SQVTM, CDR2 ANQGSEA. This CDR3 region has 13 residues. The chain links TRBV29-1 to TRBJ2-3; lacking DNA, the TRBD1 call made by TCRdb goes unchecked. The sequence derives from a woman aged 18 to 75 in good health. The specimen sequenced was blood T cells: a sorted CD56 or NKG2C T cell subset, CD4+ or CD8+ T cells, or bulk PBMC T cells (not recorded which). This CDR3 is CSAQGSRTDTQYF.